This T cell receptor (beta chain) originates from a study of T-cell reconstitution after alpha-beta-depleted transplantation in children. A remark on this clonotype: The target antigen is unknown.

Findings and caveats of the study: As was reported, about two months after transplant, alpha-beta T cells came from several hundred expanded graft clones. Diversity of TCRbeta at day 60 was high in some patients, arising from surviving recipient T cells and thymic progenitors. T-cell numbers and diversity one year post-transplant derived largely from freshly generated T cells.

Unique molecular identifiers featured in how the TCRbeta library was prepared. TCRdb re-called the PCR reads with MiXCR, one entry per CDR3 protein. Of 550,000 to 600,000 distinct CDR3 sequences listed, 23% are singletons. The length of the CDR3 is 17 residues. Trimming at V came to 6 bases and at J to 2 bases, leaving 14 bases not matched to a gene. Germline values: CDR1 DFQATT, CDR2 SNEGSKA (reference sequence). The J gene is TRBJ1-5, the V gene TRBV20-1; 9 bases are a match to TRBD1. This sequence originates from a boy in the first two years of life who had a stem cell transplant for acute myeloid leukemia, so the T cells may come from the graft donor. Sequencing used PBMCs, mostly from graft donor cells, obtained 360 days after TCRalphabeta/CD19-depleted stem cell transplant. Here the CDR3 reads CSASPGTGKFGNQPQHF. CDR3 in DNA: TGCAGTGCCAGTCCCGGGACAGGGAAATTTGGCAATCAGCCCCAGCATTTT.